The rows below give T cell receptor beta chains drawn from one sample of a study of CD8 T cells in Susac syndrome. MiXCR, run by TCRdb on the immunoSEQ multiplex PCR reads, gives a single entry per CDR3 protein. The table has 200,000 or so distinct CDR3 sequences, nearly 95% seen once. The material sequenced was CD4+ T cells from PBMCs. Receptor source: a human donor with multiple sclerosis. Each CDR3 is given with its conserved first and last residue. The D gene is left open where the match is weak. Size is stated for part of the rows, as once, few or many counts, or as a class when the clone is expanded.

CDR3: CASSIDWTSGLEQFF
DNA: TGTGCCAGTAGTATAGATTGGACTAGCGGGCTTGAGCAGTTCTTC
size: NA
D: TRBD2
V: TRBV19
J: TRBJ2-1

CDR3: CSKGTNYNEQFF
DNA: TGCAGCAAGGGTACTAACTACAATGAGCAGTTCTTC
size: NA
D: NA
V: TRBV29-1
J: TRBJ2-1

CDR3: CASSSGFGVDTQYF
DNA: TGTGCCAGCAGTAGCGGGTTCGGTGTGGATACGCAGTATTTT
size: NA
D: TRBD2
V: TRBV7-3
J: TRBJ2-3

CDR3: CASSDNSNQPQHF
DNA: TGTGCCAGCTCGGATAATAGCAATCAGCCCCAGCATTTT
size: once
D: NA
V: TRBV18
J: TRBJ1-5

CDR3: CSAPDREIGNQPQHF
DNA: TGCAGTGCTCCCGACAGGGAAATCGGCAATCAGCCCCAGCATTTT
size: NA
D: TRBD1
V: TRBV20-1
J: TRBJ1-5

CDR3: CASSTFSGATDTQYF
DNA: TGTGCCAGCTCAACTTTTAGCGGGGCCACAGATACGCAGTATTTT
size: NA
D: TRBD2
V: TRBV18
J: TRBJ2-3

CDR3: CASSLAPGASYNEQFF
DNA: TGTGCCAGCAGTTTAGCCCCGGGCGCCTCCTACAATGAGCAGTTCTTC
size: NA
D: NA
V: TRBV12-3/TRBV12-4
J: TRBJ2-1

CDR3: CATSDPGTGADTQYF
DNA: TGTGCCACCAGTGATCCCGGGACAGGGGCAGATACGCAGTATTTT
size: once
D: TRBD1
V: TRBV24-1
J: TRBJ2-3

CDR3: CATSREATGISYEQYF
DNA: TGTGCCACCAGCAGAGAAGCGACAGGGATTTCCTACGAGCAGTACTTC
size: NA
D: TRBD1
V: TRBV15
J: TRBJ2-7

CDR3: CSADRGGDTGELFF
DNA: TGCAGTGCCGACAGGGGAGGTGACACCGGGGAGCTGTTTTTT
size: NA
D: TRBD1
V: TRBV20-1
J: TRBJ2-2

CDR3: CATSDADRADSNQPQHF
DNA: TGTGCCACCAGTGATGCTGACAGGGCCGACAGCAATCAGCCCCAGCATTTT
size: NA
D: TRBD1
V: TRBV24-1
J: TRBJ1-5

CDR3: CSVVLRGWGQPQHF
DNA: TGCAGCGTTGTCCTGAGGGGATGGGGTCAGCCCCAGCATTTT
size: NA
D: NA
V: TRBV29-1
J: TRBJ1-5

CDR3: CASTYPTDTQYF
DNA: TGTGCCAGCACCTACCCCACAGATACGCAGTATTTT
size: NA
D: NA
V: TRBV7-9
J: TRBJ2-3

CDR3: CASSRLPAFGVRFF
DNA: TGTGCCAGTAGTAGACTGCCGGCGTTCGGGGTGCGGTTCTTC
size: NA
D: NA
V: TRBV19
J: TRBJ2-1

CDR3: CASSNEGDEQYF
DNA: TGTGCCAGCAGCAACGAGGGAGACGAGCAGTACTTC
size: NA
D: NA
V: TRBV6-4
J: TRBJ2-7

CDR3: CSVGPLAGTYEQYF
DNA: TGCAGCGTTGGTCCCCTAGCGGGGACCTACGAGCAGTACTTC
size: NA
D: TRBD2
V: TRBV29-1
J: TRBJ2-7

CDR3: CASSTSGVEQYF
DNA: TGTGCCAGCAGCACCTCAGGAGTGGAGCAGTACTTC
size: NA
D: NA
V: TRBV7-9
J: TRBJ2-7

CDR3: CSARVPGIMNTEAFF
DNA: TGCAGTGCTAGAGTTCCGGGGATAATGAACACTGAAGCTTTCTTT
size: NA
D: NA
V: TRBV20-1
J: TRBJ1-1

CDR3: CSARLATGRGNQPQHF
DNA: TGCAGTGCTAGATTGGCGACTGGACGGGGTAATCAGCCCCAGCATTTT
size: NA
D: NA
V: TRBV20-1
J: TRBJ1-5

CDR3: CASPKARPSGANVLTF
DNA: TGTGCCAGCCCCAAAGCGCGGCCGTCTGGGGCCAACGTCCTGACTTTC
size: NA
D: NA
V: TRBV2
J: TRBJ2-6

CDR3: CSAHTGVHGYTF
DNA: TGCAGTGCCCATACAGGTGTTCATGGCTACACCTTC
size: NA
D: NA
V: TRBV20-1
J: TRBJ1-2

CDR3: CASSLGGVGQRVTQYF
DNA: TGTGCCAGCAGCTTAGGGGGGGTCGGACAGCGGGTGACCCAGTACTTC
size: NA
D: NA
V: TRBV7-2
J: TRBJ2-5